The 5 T cell receptor beta chains listed next were all sequenced from one sample in a study of cytomegalovirus exposure and HLA in healthy donors. In the PCR, 60 Vbeta and 13 Jbeta primers were used. This table comes from immunoSEQ multiplex PCR, and its TCRdb copy is limited to in-frame clones, with some not included. The sample carries 150,000 or so clones, around 85% recorded once. The sequenced material came from PBMCs. All receptors derive from a man in his fifties in good health and CMV-seropositive.

The gene calls are TRBV5-4 and TRBJ2-7, with D possibly being TRBD1 (5 bases). Trimming removed 4 bases from V and 3 bases from J, with 14 bases in between. The germline V gene has CDR1 SGHNT and CDR2 YYREEE (reference sequence). This CDR3 region has 14 residues. DNA for the CDR3: TGTGCCAGCAGCCCGGCTAGGACAAACTACGAGCAGTACTTC. Its translation: CASSPARTNYEQYF.

The chain employs TRBV28 and TRBJ1-2; the match to TRBD1 covers 8 bases. The CDR3 covers 13 residues. CDR1 and CDR2 from the germline V gene are MDHEN and SYDVKM. Trimming removed 10 bases from V and 1 base from J; junction bases left unmatched: 5. This chain's CDR3 is CATGQGDNYGYTF. The CDR3 nucleotides read TGTGCCACCGGACAGGGAGATAACTATGGCTACACCTTC.

This chain links TRBV7-9 with TRBJ2-2; D is perhaps TRBD1 (5 bases). The CDR3 extends over 12 amino acids. The ends were cut back, 6 bases at V and 6 bases at J, with 8 bases in the middle. Germline V gives CDR1 SEHNR, CDR2 FQNEAQ (reference sequence). CDR3 nucleotide sequence: TGTGCCAGCAGTTCAGGGTCCGGGGAGCTGTTTTTT. Protein sequence: CASSSGSGELFF.

This clone has a handful of counts. The gene calls are TRBV30 and TRBJ2-2; D unresolved. The germline CDR1 and CDR2 sequences are GTSNPN and SVGIG (reference sequence). V lost 1 base and J lost 0, with 9 bases in between. This CDR3 spans 15 amino acids. The chain's CDR3 is CAWSGLAANTGELFF. DNA for the CDR3: TGTGCCTGGAGTGGTCTTGCGGCGAACACCGGGGAGCTGTTTTTT. Full variable domain (rest looked up from reference TRBV30 and TRBJ2-2): SQTIHQWPATLVQPVGSPLSLECTVEGTSNPNLYWYRQAAGRGLQLLFYSVGIGQISSEVPQNLSASRPQDRQFILSSKKLLLSDSGFYLCAWSGLAANTGELFFGEGSRLTVL.

This chain connects TRBV9 to TRBJ2-1, with TRBD2 matching 13 bases. The V and J ends lost 4 bases and 6 bases, in that order; junction bases with no gene match: 13. Per the germline V gene, CDR1 is SGDLS and CDR2 is YYNGEE. CDR3 length: 18 amino acids. CDR3 nucleotide sequence: TGTGCCAGCAGCCTCCCAGGGGGGACTAGCGGGGAATTCAATGAGCAGTTCTTC. Translated: CASSLPGGTSGEFNEQFF. The variable domain in full, completed from reference TRBV9 and TRBJ2-1, reads DSGVTQTPKHLITATGQRVTLRCSPRSGDLSVYWYQQSLDQGLQFLIQYYNGEERAKGNILERFSAQQFPDLHSELNLSSLELGDSALYFCASSLPGGTSGEFNEQFFGPGTRLTVL.